The clone carrying this TCR beta chain has ten or more counts. Its antigen is unknown. These data come from a study of human T cells and chemical hapten exposure. TCRdb re-called the RACE reads through MiXCR, storing one row per CDR3 protein. The repertoire includes about 69,000 distinct CDR3 sequences, 10% of them detected once, and around 7% sits in the top ten. Time point described: patch test 2, 6 weeks after DPC sensitization. Treatment reported: therapeutic diphenylcyclopropenone sensitization with weekly scalp DPC. Overall study results and limits: High-frequency TCRs, those above 1 in 1000, stayed the same after DPC sensitization.

The CDR3 sequence is 18 residues long. After removal of 1 base from V and 3 bases from J, the junction contained 6 bases not matched to a gene. From germline, CDR1 is LGHNA and CDR2 YNFKEQ. V usage is TRBV4-2 and J usage is TRBJ2-1; 13 bases are a match to TRBD2. This clonotype was sampled from a woman aged 45-59 years with alopecia areata. Some clones in this sample may be carry-over from other donors' samples. The source was whole blood, collected in connection with sensitization to the hapten diphenylcyclopropenone (DPC). CDR3 protein: CASSQGTSGGQSYNEQFF. DNA for the CDR3: TGTGCCAGCAGCCAAGGGACTAGCGGGGGCCAGAGCTACAATGAGCAGTTCTTC.